This entry concerns a single TCR beta chain. Its binding antigen is unknown. This may stem from a read error, because a much larger clone lies one nucleotide away. This specimen comes from a study of T cell repertoires in cytomegalovirus infection (dated by TCRdb to about 2019). General notes on the study: Peptide stimulations targeted recently identified HLA-C-restricted CMV epitopes, whose presentation resists viral immunomodulation, together with well-studied HLA-B-restricted epitopes. Donor HLA type was relevant to the analysis, as public TCR beta signatures indicated carriage of CMV infection together with the matching HLA type.

This sample's treatment or condition label indicates: in vitro stimulation with specific CMV peptide epitopes to enrich CMV-specific T cells. Sequencing was carried out with an Illumina HiSeq 1500. TCRdb trimmed public reads at Q25 via fastp, called clones via MiXCR and kept in-frame beta chains. Rows are unified per CDR3 protein, each entry keeping the most common DNA and genes. For this sample the table gives roughly 800,000 distinct CDR3 sequences, of which almost 30% were detected only once. The ten largest make up around 13% of the sample. What the authors observed across the whole study: Carriers of CMV infection plus the relevant HLA type were discriminated by the cumulative frequency of public TCR beta family members in the study cohort and in an independent approximately 400-donor cohort. The ex vivo response was dominated by HLA-C-restricted CMV-specific TCR beta clonotypes, and the single most frequent clonotype in two of eight donors was supplied by these HLA-C-restricted clonotypes.

The CDR3 starts with the cysteine, ends with the phenylalanine, and has 18 residues. Only the CDR3 DNA stays, 54 bases, in frame from base 1. For this chain, trimming is 7 bases at the V end and 4 bases at the J end, and the number of junction bases without a gene match is 15. According to the germline V gene, CDR1 reads SGHVT and CDR2 reads SQSDAQ. The sequence joins TRBV7-4 to TRBJ2-6; 8 nucleotides in the junction match TRBD2. The sample here was cultured CD8+ T cells from PBMCs, taken from culture after CMV antigen stimulation. This TCR derives from a human donor in good health (CMV status not recorded). Some clones in this sample may be carry-over from other donors' samples. The CDR3 reads CASNSSGGEPFGANVLTF. The bases are TGTGCCAGCAACTCAAGCGGGGGAGAGCCCTTCGGGGCCAACGTCCTGACTTTC.